This passage covers 14 T cell receptor beta chains from one sample sequenced in a study of monozygotic twins with cystic fibrosis. Sequencing was performed with immunoSEQ multiplex PCR; in TCRdb, only in-frame clones are kept and a portion is missing. Of fewer than 15,000 clones listed, 85% were seen once; the top ten hold more than 0.5%. Specimen: blood. Every receptor here comes from a young man with cystic fibrosis.

This clone was seen only a few times. The V and J genes are TRBV6-5 and TRBJ2-2; unclear D gene. This CDR3 is 12 amino acids long. Trimming shortened V by 6 bases and J by 7 bases, and 9 bases separated the two germline ends. Germline CDR1 is MNHEY and CDR2 is SVGAGI. In DNA form, the CDR3 reads TGTGCCAGCAGCTCACATATCGGGGAGCTGTTTTTT. It codes for CASSSHIGELFF.

This chain connects TRBV10-2 to TRBJ2-3; the D is unclear. The germline V gene has CDR1 WSHSY and CDR2 SAAADI. The CDR3 loop spans 16 amino acids. V lost 0 bases and J lost 1, with 11 bases in between. The CDR3 sequence: CASSESMVGGTDTQYF. The CDR3, as DNA: TGCGCCAGCAGTGAGTCAATGGTAGGTGGCACAGATACGCAGTATTTT.

V and J are TRBV5-1 and TRBJ1-4; D may be TRBD1 (6 bases). The CDR3 is made up of 16 amino acids. V was cut by 0 bases and J by 2 bases, with 11 bases left in between. Germline V gene sequence: CDR1 SGHRS, CDR2 YFSETQ. CDR3 in amino acids: CASSLGQGQTNEKLFF. In DNA form, the CDR3 reads TGCGCCAGCAGCTTGGGTCAGGGGCAGACTAATGAAAAACTGTTTTTT.

J is TRBJ1-1 and V is TRBV5-1, with D uncertain. Per the germline V gene, CDR1 is SGHRS and CDR2 is YFSETQ. V lost 0 bases to trimming and J lost 0 bases, with 12 bases between them. The CDR3 covers 16 residues. The CDR3 here is CASSLEGPPLNTEAFF. The CDR3 bases are TGCGCCAGCAGCTTGGAAGGGCCTCCTTTGAACACTGAAGCTTTCTTT.

J is TRBJ2-3 and V is TRBV7-2, with 7 bases that match TRBD1. J was trimmed by 7 bases and V by 1 base; bases with no gene match: 5. Germline values: CDR1 SGHTA, CDR2 FQGNSA. The CDR3 runs to 14 residues. CDR3 nucleotides: TGTGCCAGCAGCTTAGTCGTCAGGGGGAATACGCAGTATTTT. Its translation is CASSLVVRGNTQYF.

The rearrangement joins TRBV6-6 to TRBJ1-1; TRBD1 might be the D (6 bases). The germline V and J ends were trimmed by 10 bases and 0 bases, with 18 bases remaining between them. Germline values: CDR1 MNHNY, CDR2 SVGAGI (reference sequence). CDR3 length: 15 amino acids. The CDR3 here is CATDDIRDMNTEAFF. In DNA form, the CDR3 reads TGTGCCACAGACGATATCAGGGACATGAACACTGAAGCTTTCTTT.

The rearrangement links TRBV6-9 to TRBJ2-1; D is tentatively TRBD1 or TRBD2 (6 bases each). CDR3 size: 16 residues. CDR1 and CDR2 from the germline V gene are MNHGY and SVAAGI. V was shortened by 4 bases and J by 2 bases, with 15 bases between the two germline ends. This CDR3 reads CASSSWGASTYNEQFF. CDR3 nucleotides: TGTGCCAGCAGTTCCTGGGGGGCCTCAACCTACAATGAGCAGTTCTTC.

This clone was counted a single time. The chain couples TRBV5-6 to TRBJ2-3, with a possible D match to TRBD2 (6 bases). The CDR3 covers 14 residues. CDR1 SGHDT and CDR2 YYEEEE come from the germline V gene. V was trimmed by 4 bases and J by 1 base, leaving 10 bases between them. The CDR3 DNA reads as TGTGCCAGCAGCGGAGGGGAAGGCACAGATACGCAGTATTTT. It codes for CASSGGEGTDTQYF. Complete variable domain (other parts from reference TRBV5-6 and TRBJ2-3): DAGVTQSPTHLIKTRGQQVTLRCSPKSGHDTVSWYQQALGQGPQFIFQYYEEEERQRGNFPDRFSGHQFPNYSSELNVNALLLGDSALYLCASSGGEGTDTQYFGPGTRLTVL.

CDR3 in DNA: TGTGCCAGCAGCTTAGGACAGAACACCGGGGAGCTGTTTTTT. Residues: CASSLGQNTGELFF. This chain connects TRBV7-6 to TRBJ2-2; no clear D. CDR3 length: 14 residues. V was trimmed by 1 base and J by 1 base, leaving 4 bases between them. Per the germline V gene, CDR1 is SGHVS and CDR2 is FNYEAQ.

The rearrangement uses TRBV7-2 and TRBJ2-1; 13 nucleotides align to TRBD2. Trimming removed 5 bases from V and 2 bases from J; junction bases left unmatched: 0. The germline V gene encodes CDR1 SGHTA and CDR2 FQGNSA. The CDR3 sequence is 15 residues long. CDR3 nucleotide sequence: TGTGCCAGCAGCGGGACTAGCGGGGCCTACAATGAGCAGTTCTTC. It specifies CASSGTSGAYNEQFF.

This chain uses TRBV6-1 with TRBJ2-1; D perhaps matches TRBD2 (6 bases). V gave up 7 bases and J gave up 5 bases, with 18 bases separating them. This CDR3 is 15 amino acids long. Germline loops: CDR1 MNHNS, CDR2 SASEGT. DNA of the CDR3: TGTGCCAGCATTTGGGGCAACGGCGGGAACAATGAGCAGTTCTTC. Translated, it gives CASIWGNGGNNEQFF.

The chain combines TRBV7-3 with TRBJ2-3; TRBD2 agrees at 9 bases. From germline, CDR1 is SGHTA and CDR2 FQGTGA. After removal of 5 bases from V and 5 bases from J, the junction contained 8 bases not matched to a gene. The CDR3 covers 15 residues. CDR3 loop: CASSVRGGAVDTQYF. CDR3 DNA sequence: TGTGCCAGCAGCGTCCGCGGGGGGGCTGTAGATACGCAGTATTTT.

The J gene is TRBJ2-3, the V gene TRBV7-2; D gene ambiguous. The germline V gene has CDR1 SGHTA and CDR2 FQGNSA. Trimming removed 6 bases from V and 2 bases from J, with 15 bases in between. The CDR3 extends over 15 amino acids. The CDR3 DNA reads TGTGCCAGCAGTTACACTATTTCCTCCACAGATACGCAGTATTTT. Translated: CASSYTISSTDTQYF.

This clone has only one observation. The gene calls are TRBV6-5 and TRBJ2-4; D not resolved. CDR1 MNHEY and CDR2 SVGAGI come from the germline V gene. The CDR3 is made up of 14 amino acids. The CDR3 region is CAGIWVFSKNIQYF. CDR3 nucleotides: TGTGCTGGGATATGGGTATTTAGCAAAAACATTCAGTACTTC.